The 23 T cell receptor beta chains below all came from one sample that was sequenced in a study of metastatic and nonmetastatic thyroid tumors (TCRdb year 2020). The receptor library was made with PCR. Sequenced on an Illumina HiSeq 4000. TCRdb cleaned the public reads at Q25 with fastp, built clones with MiXCR and kept in-frame beta chains. The sample contains tens of thousands of clones, about a sixth of them found a single time. Together, the top ten hold more than 4% of the sample. No patient had received any treatment before thyroid surgery. Sequenced sample: blood. The receptors derive from a female donor with papillary thyroid cancer or a benign thyroid nodule (not recorded which). Some clones in this sample may be carry-over from other donors' samples.

This clone came up many times. The chain joins TRBV30 to TRBJ2-3; 10 nucleotides match TRBD2. CDR1 and CDR2 from the germline V gene are GTSNPN and SVGIG (reference sequence). The CDR3 has 17 residues. The J segment lost 1 base and the V segment lost 4 bases, leaving 11 bases of the junction unmatched. CDR3 in amino acids: CAWKQMIAGGRTDTQYF. The CDR3 bases are TGTGCCTGGAAACAGATGATAGCGGGAGGTCGCACAGATACGCAGTATTTT.

This clone was observed a few times. In nucleotides, the CDR3 is TGTGCCAGCGCCTCTTCTCTTGGAATGGGGTTCCATGAGCAGTTCTTC. The encoded protein is CASASSLGMGFHEQFF. The chain couples TRBV6-1 to TRBJ2-1; D is ambiguous. The CDR3 covers 16 residues. The V end was cut by 8 bases, the J end by 8 bases, with 25 bases between. Germline V lookup: CDR1 MNHNS, CDR2 SASEGT.

This clone showed up just a few times. This chain connects TRBV28 to TRBJ2-7, with 11 bases aligning to TRBD2. The trim removed 6 bases at V and 7 bases at J, leaving 11 bases unmatched. CDR3 size: 15 residues. From germline, CDR1 is MDHEN and CDR2 SYDVKM. The CDR3 sequence: CASRDVAGGPEEQYF. The DNA of the CDR3 is TGTGCCAGCAGGGACGTAGCGGGAGGGCCAGAAGAGCAGTACTTC.

The J gene is TRBJ2-7, the V gene TRBV11-2; 9 nucleotides align to TRBD2. The germline gives CDR1 SGHAT, CDR2 FQNNGV. The CDR3 covers 16 residues. V shed 1 base and J 0 bases; nucleotides not matched to a gene: 4. In nucleotides, the CDR3 is TGTGCCAGCAGCTTAGTAAGCGGGGGGAGCTCCTACGAGCAGTACTTC. It encodes CASSLVSGGSSYEQYF.

About this clone: This could be a read error, since a much larger clone is one nucleotide away. The V gene is TRBV7-6, the J gene TRBJ2-3; D is undetermined. Trimming stripped 1 base from V and 0 bases from J, with 8 bases between. Germline V CDR1 and CDR2: SGHVS, FNYEAQ. This CDR3 comprises 15 residues. The CDR3 region has the DNA TGTGCCAGCAGCTTAGACGCAGCTAGCACAGATACGCAGTATTTT. It codes for CASSLDAASTDTQYF.

This clone has just a few counts. The chain joins TRBV28 to TRBJ2-1, with 10 nucleotides matching TRBD2. Germline CDR1 and CDR2: MDHEN and SYDVKM. V gave up 7 bases and J gave up 8 bases; unmatched junction bases: 17. This CDR3 spans 17 amino acids. The CDR3 sequence: CASIFFLAGARGDEQFF. CDR3 in DNA: TGTGCCAGCATTTTTTTTCTAGCGGGGGCGAGGGGGGATGAGCAGTTCTTC.

This clone was detected many times. V and J are TRBV2 and TRBJ1-3, with D maybe TRBD1 (5 bases). This CDR3 region has 15 residues. CDR1 is SNHLY and CDR2 is FYNNEI in the germline V gene. Trimming stripped 7 bases from V and 0 bases from J, with 13 bases between. This chain's CDR3 is CASTLGRTSGNTIYF. CDR3 DNA sequence: TGTGCCAGCACCCTGGGACGGACCTCTGGAAACACCATATATTTT.

In its sample, this clone ranks as medium-sized. The chain carries TRBV28 and TRBJ2-7; 10 bases line up with TRBD2. The CDR3 is 14 residues long. Germline assignment: CDR1 MDHEN and CDR2 SYDVKM. V shed 7 bases and J 6 bases; nucleotides not matched to a gene: 9. The CDR3 coding sequence is TGTGCCAGCACCCTAGCGGGGGTCGTGTTCGAGCAGTACTTC. Its protein product is CASTLAGVVFEQYF.

This clone has just a few counts. J is TRBJ2-1 and V is TRBV5-1; 9 bases match TRBD2. Trimming at V came to 1 base and at J to 4 bases, leaving 0 bases not matched to a gene. Germline V CDR1 and CDR2: SGHRS, YFSETQ. The length of the CDR3 is 14 residues. CDR3 coding DNA: TGCGCCAGCAGCTTGACTAGCGGGTACAATGAGCAGTTCTTC. Its translation: CASSLTSGYNEQFF.

This clone was observed a few times. One end of the junction fails to match germline, which may point to a read error. The rearrangement uses TRBV6-1 and TRBJ1-2, with D tentatively TRBD1 (5 bases). This CDR3 comprises 15 residues. Germline V gene sequence: CDR1 MNHNS, CDR2 SASEGT. CDR3: CASSLDTGPNCGYTF. CDR3 DNA: TGTGCCAGCAGCCTCGACACGGGGCCTAACTGTGGCTACACCTTC.

This clone was counted ten times or more. The identical CDR3 is also encoded by other nucleotide sequences in the sample. The genes are TRBV20-1 and TRBJ2-5, with D unresolved. Looked up from germline, CDR1 is DFQATT and CDR2 is SNEGSKA (reference sequence). The CDR3 totals 14 residues. V shed 4 bases and J shed 5 bases, with 17 bases lying between them. Here the CDR3 DNA reads TGCAGTGCTAACCGCGAATTCTATTCGGAGACCCAGTACTTC. Its translation is CSANREFYSETQYF.

This clone occurred a few times. This chain uses TRBV10-3 with TRBJ2-7, with D perhaps TRBD1 or TRBD2 (5 bases each). Per the germline V gene, CDR1 is ENHRY and CDR2 is SYGVKD. V dropped 1 base and J dropped 6 bases, with 19 bases sitting between them. The CDR3 runs to 16 residues. CDR3 nucleotides: TGTGCCATCAGTGAGTATGTAGGGACGGGTAGATGCGAGCAGTACTTC. As protein: CAISEYVGTGRCEQYF.

This clone was detected ten times or more. This chain uses TRBV12-3 or TRBV12-4 with TRBJ1-1, with D maybe TRBD1 (6 bases). The CDR3 length is 14 residues. The ends were cut back, 7 bases at V and 3 bases at J, with 15 bases in the middle. Here the CDR3 DNA reads TGTGCCAGCACCCCACAGGGTTTGGACACTGAAGCTTTCTTT. Its translation is CASTPQGLDTEAFF.

This clone appeared many times. The gene calls are TRBV6-1 and TRBJ2-3; TRBD1 matches 10 bases. This CDR3 comprises 15 residues. Germline values: CDR1 MNHNS, CDR2 SASEGT. V was pared by 8 bases and J by 3 bases, with 8 bases of the junction left unmatched. This CDR3 reads CASSKGDRGTDTQYF. The CDR3 nucleotides read TGTGCCAGCTCCAAGGGGGACAGGGGTACAGATACGCAGTATTTT.

This clone was recorded at least ten times. The genes are TRBV20-1 and TRBJ2-1; possibly TRBD1 for D (6 bases). V lost 8 bases to trimming and J lost 0 bases, with 11 bases between them. The CDR3 has 13 amino acids. Germline loops: CDR1 DFQATT, CDR2 SNEGSKA (reference sequence). The CDR3 sequence is CSLGGPSYNEQFF. CDR3 nucleotide sequence: TGCAGTCTAGGGGGACCCTCCTACAATGAGCAGTTCTTC.

This clone was seen many times. V and J are TRBV6-2 or TRBV6-3 and TRBJ2-7; D may be TRBD1 (6 bases). Germline V gene sequence: CDR1 MNHEY, CDR2 SVGEGT. This CDR3 region has 15 residues. Trimming pared 4 bases from V and 5 bases from J, leaving 18 bases between. The CDR3 sequence: CASSSRGSLLHEQYF. As DNA, the CDR3 is TGTGCCAGCAGTTCAAGGGGGTCGTTACTCCACGAGCAGTACTTC.

In this sample, this clone is medium-sized (0.01 to 0.1%). The chain employs TRBV6-2 or TRBV6-3 and TRBJ2-3, with D possibly matching TRBD1 (6 bases). The CDR3 spans 15 residues. V was trimmed by 6 bases and J by 0 bases, leaving 13 bases between them. Germline CDR1 reads MNHEY; CDR2 reads SVGEGT. The CDR3 spells CASSRADRSTDTQYF. CDR3 coding DNA: TGTGCCAGCAGCCGCGCGGACAGAAGCACAGATACGCAGTATTTT.

This clone was picked up many times. The chain uses TRBV4-3 and TRBJ2-7, with a tentative D call TRBD2 (5 bases). In germline, CDR1 is LGHNA, CDR2 YSLEER. The CDR3 consists of 15 residues. V lost 0 bases and J 2 bases, leaving 11 bases between the germline ends. CDR3 DNA sequence: TGCGCCAGCAGCCAAGATCGGGCTAGCACCTACGAGCAGTACTTC. Amino acids: CASSQDRASTYEQYF.

V and J are TRBV12-3 or TRBV12-4 and TRBJ2-7, with D perhaps TRBD2 (5 bases). This CDR3 region has 12 residues. The germline V and J ends were trimmed by 7 bases and 3 bases, with 10 bases remaining between them. The CDR3 bases are TGTGCCAGCATGCTACTAGTCTACGAGCAGTACTTC. It codes for CASMLLVYEQYF.

CDR3 in amino acids: CASSSGTGFVYTF. In DNA form, the CDR3 reads TGTGCCAGCAGTTCCGGGACAGGTTTTGTCTACACCTTC. V usage is TRBV6-5 and J usage is TRBJ1-2, with 8 bases that match TRBD1. In germline, CDR1 is MNHEY, CDR2 SVGAGI. CDR3 length: 13 residues. Germline trimming cut 4 bases from V and 10 bases from J; bases unmatched to any gene: 8.

The chain carries TRBV6-5 and TRBJ2-5, with D possibly TRBD1 on 6 matching bases. The CDR3 consists of 14 residues. Trimming took off 2 bases at V and 3 bases at J, with 10 bases between the two ends. Germline lookup yields CDR1 MNHEY and CDR2 SVGAGI. The CDR3 DNA is TGTGCCAGCAGTTACACGGCAGGGGAAGAGACCCAGTACTTC. Translation: CASSYTAGEETQYF.

With respect to this clone: At one end the junction does not follow the germline gene, possibly because of a read error. This sample also contains other DNA sequences that code for the same CDR3. The rearrangement joins TRBV7-2 to TRBJ1-3; TRBD1 agrees at 7 bases. Germline loops: CDR1 SGHTA, CDR2 FQGNSA. The CDR3 contains 14 residues. DNA for the CDR3: TGTGCCAGTGAGGAGGGGGCATATGGAAACACAATATATTTT. This gives the protein CASEEGAYGNTIYF.

This clone was detected once. The rearrangement links TRBV20-1 to TRBJ1-5; D might be TRBD1 (6 bases). With 5 bases removed from V and 7 bases from J, the gap between germline ends came to 21 bases. The CDR3 is made up of 15 amino acids. Germline-derived CDR1 and CDR2 are DFQATT and SNEGSKA (reference sequence). The DNA of the CDR3 is TGCAGTGCTCTCCCATTGTACAGGGAGGTACAGCCCCAGCATTTT. It encodes CSALPLYREVQPQHF.